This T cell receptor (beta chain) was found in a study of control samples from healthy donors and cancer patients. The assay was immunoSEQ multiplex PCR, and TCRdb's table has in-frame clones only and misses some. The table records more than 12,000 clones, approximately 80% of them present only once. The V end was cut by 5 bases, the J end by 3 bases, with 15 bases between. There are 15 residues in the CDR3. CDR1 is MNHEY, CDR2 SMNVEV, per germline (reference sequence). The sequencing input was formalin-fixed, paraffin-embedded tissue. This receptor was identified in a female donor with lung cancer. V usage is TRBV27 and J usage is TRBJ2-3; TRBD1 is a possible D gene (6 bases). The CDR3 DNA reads TGTGCCAGCAGTCCTACCATTACAGGGACAGATACGCAGTATTTT. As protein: CASSPTITGTDTQYF.